One and the same sample provided the 31 T cell receptor beta chains below, sequenced in a study of blood T cell repertoires in COVID-19. The protocol was immunoSEQ multiplex PCR, while the TCRdb copy is restricted to in-frame clones and leaves out a portion. The repertoire includes 250,000 or so clones, roughly 82% of them detected once, and approximately 4.5% sits in the top ten. The sample consisted of peripheral blood. The receptors originated from a woman aged 70-85 years with acute or convalescent COVID-19.

This clone has only a few counts. The chain employs TRBV19 and TRBJ1-1; tentative D call: TRBD1 (6 bases). Germline CDR1 reads LNHDA; CDR2 reads SQIVND (reference sequence). This CDR3 spans 14 amino acids. V lost 3 bases to trimming and J lost 2 bases, with 10 bases between them. CDR3 DNA sequence: TGTGCCAGTAGTATCGGGGGGGCCAACACTGAAGCTTTCTTT. Amino acids: CASSIGGANTEAFF.

The V gene is TRBV7-2, the J gene TRBJ1-4; the match to TRBD1 covers 10 bases. The germline V gene encodes CDR1 SGHTA and CDR2 FQGNSA. CDR3 length equals 14 residues. Trimming took 4 bases from V and 8 from J; bases not matched to a gene: 4. CDR3 residues: CASSYGTGDEKLFF. The CDR3 nucleotides read TGTGCCAGCAGCTATGGGACAGGGGACGAAAAACTGTTTTTT.

The chain has TRBV23-1 and TRBJ1-5; possible D gene TRBD1, 6 bases. TRBV23-1 qualifies as an ORF whose function is uncertain. This CDR3 comprises 14 residues. Trimming removed 7 bases at V and 7 bases at J, with 17 bases between. The CDR3 DNA follows: TGCGCCAGCACCTATGACAGGTACAGGCAGCCCCAGCATTTT. Its translation: CASTYDRYRQPQHF.

The chain uses TRBV28 and TRBJ2-4, with 9 nucleotides matching TRBD1. The CDR3 consists of 18 residues. Germline V gene data show CDR1 as MDHEN and CDR2 as SYDVKM. The V gene end was trimmed by 5 bases and the J gene end by 0 bases; junction bases not matched to a gene: 11. The CDR3 region has the DNA TGTGCCAGCAGTAGATCGGGACAGGGACCCCAAGCCAAAAACATTCAGTACTTC. Translated, it gives CASSRSGQGPQAKNIQYF.

In this sample, this clone turned up once. This chain joins TRBV7-8 and TRBJ1-2; no clear D. V was clipped by 5 bases and J by 0 bases, with 16 bases between them. The CDR3 loop spans 16 amino acids. Germline V CDR1 and CDR2: SGHVS, FQNEAQ. The CDR3 DNA is TGTGCCAGCAGCCCAGCCCCCAGGATAACTAACTATGGCTACACCTTC. Residues: CASSPAPRITNYGYTF.

This rearrangement joins TRBV12-3 or TRBV12-4 to TRBJ1-4; D is unresolved. V lost 5 bases and J 8 bases, leaving 9 bases between the germline ends. The CDR3 loop spans 12 amino acids. The CDR3 loop is CASSRTVEKLFF. The CDR3 DNA sequence: TGTGCCAGCAGTCGTACAGTCGAAAAACTGTTTTTT.

The V and J genes are TRBV7-2 and TRBJ2-7; 7 bases align to TRBD1. This CDR3 comprises 14 residues. Germline CDR1 and CDR2: SGHTA and FQGNSA. V lost 2 bases, J lost 5 bases, and 6 bases stayed unmatched. The CDR3 DNA reads TGTGCCAGCAGCTTAAGACAGGGTAAAAACGAGCAGTACTTC. It codes for CASSLRQGKNEQYF.

This clone occurred once. The chain employs TRBV5-1 and TRBJ2-7; TRBD1 might be the D (5 bases). The CDR3 runs 12 residues. The V end lost 4 bases, the J end lost 4 bases, and 9 bases lay between the germline ends. CDR1 is SGHRS, CDR2 YFSETQ, per germline. The DNA for the CDR3 is TGCGCCAGCAGCCGAGACAGTTACGAGCAGTACTTC. This gives the protein CASSRDSYEQYF.

The chain has TRBV24-1 and TRBJ2-1; D not certain. The CDR3 is 11 residues long. Per germline, CDR1 KGHDR and CDR2 SFDVKD. V was pared by 6 bases and J by 10 bases, with 9 bases between. The CDR3 coding sequence is TGTGCCACCAGTTTTACGAGGGAGCAGTTCTTC. Translation gives CATSFTREQFF.

The chain uses TRBV7-2 and TRBJ1-5; TRBD1 matches 8 bases. V shed 3 bases and J 1 base; nucleotides not matched to a gene: 2. Germline lookup yields CDR1 SGHTA and CDR2 FQGNSA. This CDR3 region has 15 residues. CDR3 sequence (DNA): TGTGCCAGCAGCTTGAACAGGGGGAGCAATCAGCCCCAGCATTTT. Translation gives CASSLNRGSNQPQHF.

CDR3 sequence: CASSPEGTEAFF. The CDR3 DNA reads as TGCGCCAGCAGCCCGGAGGGAACTGAAGCTTTCTTT. The chain combines TRBV5-1 with TRBJ1-1; D remains ambiguous. Looked up from germline, CDR1 is SGHRS and CDR2 is YFSETQ. The CDR3 runs to 12 residues. Trimming took off 4 bases at V and 5 bases at J, with 9 bases between the two ends.

The chain recombines TRBV10-2 with TRBJ1-6; TRBD1 matches at 7 bases. Germline V gives CDR1 WSHSY, CDR2 SAAADI. The CDR3 runs to 13 residues. V trimming: 10 bases; J trimming: 7 bases; junction bases outside the gene matches: 7. In DNA form, the CDR3 reads TGCGCCACCCAGACAGGGTTAAATTCACCCCTCCACTTT. Amino acids: CATQTGLNSPLHF.

The chain uses TRBV7-7 and TRBJ2-2; possibly TRBD2 for D (5 bases). Germline CDR1 reads SSHAT; CDR2 reads FNYEAQ (reference sequence). V was clipped by 5 bases and J by 4 bases, with 11 bases between them. The CDR3 is 14 amino acids. DNA for the CDR3: TGTGCCAGCAGCCCCAGAGGGATCACCGGGGAGCTGTTTTTT. This encodes CASSPRGITGELFF.

The V gene is TRBV10-2, the J gene TRBJ2-3; 10 bases agree with TRBD2. The junction had 8 bases not matched to a gene; V was cut back by 5 bases and J by 6 bases. The germline gives CDR1 WSHSY, CDR2 SAAADI. The CDR3 is made up of 15 amino acids. This CDR3 reads CASSPLAGEGDTQYF. CDR3 DNA sequence: TGCGCCAGCAGTCCCCTAGCGGGGGAGGGGGATACGCAGTATTTT.

V is TRBV6-5 and J is TRBJ1-1; tentatively, D is TRBD1 (6 bases). From germline, CDR1 is MNHEY and CDR2 SVGAGI. The CDR3 extends over 15 amino acids. Trimming removed 0 bases at V and 5 bases at J, with 13 bases between. Here the CDR3 reads CASSYSGGQGTEAFF. CDR3 nucleotide sequence: TGTGCCAGCAGTTACTCGGGGGGGCAGGGGACTGAAGCTTTCTTT.

This clone was observed once. The chain employs TRBV28 and TRBJ1-5, with D maybe TRBD1 (6 bases). Germline V gene lookup returns CDR1 MDHEN and CDR2 SYDVKM. The CDR3 length is 12 residues. V was clipped by 10 bases and J by 4 bases, with 11 bases between them. In DNA form, the CDR3 reads TGTGCCACAAGGGGGGGGAATCAGCCCCAGCATTTT. Its translation: CATRGGNQPQHF.

The J gene is TRBJ1-1, the V gene TRBV15, with TRBD1 as a possible D gene (5 bases). The CDR3 is 14 amino acids. CDR1 is LNHNV, CDR2 YYDKDF, per germline (reference sequence). Trimming took off 6 bases at V and 1 base at J, with 12 bases between the two ends. CDR3 protein: CATSLGRGNTEAFF. The CDR3 coding sequence is TGTGCCACCAGTCTCGGGAGGGGGAACACTGAAGCTTTCTTT.

This clone was recorded a few times. The chain recombines TRBV5-1 with TRBJ2-1; 12 nucleotides agree with TRBD2. The CDR3 runs to 17 residues. Trimming removed 0 bases from V and 4 bases from J; junction bases left unmatched: 5. CDR1 and CDR2 from the germline V gene are SGHRS and YFSETQ. DNA of the CDR3: TGCGCCAGCAGCTTGGGACTAGCGGGGGCTGGGTACAATGAGCAGTTCTTC. The encoded protein is CASSLGLAGAGYNEQFF.

The chain uses TRBV2 and TRBJ1-5, with D possibly matching TRBD1 (5 bases). Trimming left V 4 bases short and J 8 bases short, with 9 bases between. Germline-derived CDR1 and CDR2 are SNHLY and FYNNEI. This CDR3 has 12 amino acids. In DNA, the CDR3 is TGTGCCAGCAGTGCAGGGTTCGAGCCCCAGCATTTT. This gives the protein CASSAGFEPQHF.

This clone was observed a single time. This rearrangement joins TRBV2 to TRBJ2-1; 7 positions agree with TRBD2. The ends lost 7 bases at V and 2 bases at J; junction bases unmatched: 5. This CDR3 contains 14 residues. The germline gives CDR1 SNHLY, CDR2 FYNNEI. The CDR3 DNA follows: TGTGCCAGCAATGGGAGGGTTACCTACAATGAGCAGTTCTTC. This sequence encodes CASNGRVTYNEQFF. The full variable domain, its missing parts supplied by reference TRBV2 and TRBJ2-1, is EPEVTQTPSHQVTQMGQEVILRCVPISNHLYFYWYRQILGQKVEFLVSFYNNEISEKSEIFDDQFSVERPDGSNFTLKIRSTKLEDSAMYFCASNGRVTYNEQFFGPGTRLTVL.

This clone was recorded only once. The chain has TRBV7-2 and TRBJ1-2; 9 bases are shared with TRBD1. V shed 7 bases, J shed 1 base, and the junction held 10 bases outside the gene matches. Germline loops: CDR1 SGHTA, CDR2 FQGNSA. The CDR3 sequence is 16 residues long. In nucleotides, the CDR3 is TGTGCCAGCAACCCGGGACAGGGCAGAAATAACTATGGCTACACCTTC. As protein: CASNPGQGRNNYGYTF. Complete variable domain (other parts from reference TRBV7-2 and TRBJ1-2): GAGVSQSPSNKVTEKGKDVELRCDPISGHTALYWYRQSLGQGLEFLIYFQGNSAPDKSGLPSDRFSAERTGGSVSTLTIQRTQQEDSAVYLCASNPGQGRNNYGYTFGSGTRLTVV.

The CDR3 region is CASSLSGIPNEKLFF. The CDR3 region has the DNA TGTGCCAGCAGTCTATCGGGGATCCCTAATGAAAAACTGTTTTTT. This chain connects TRBV19 to TRBJ1-4; the D is unclear. V lost 9 bases, J lost 3 bases, and 17 bases lay in between. The CDR3 runs 15 residues. Per the germline V gene, CDR1 is LNHDA and CDR2 is SQIVND (reference sequence).

V is TRBV20-1 and J is TRBJ2-2; possible D gene TRBD2, 6 bases. Germline V gives CDR1 DFQATT, CDR2 SNEGSKA (reference sequence). This CDR3 comprises 11 residues. The V and J ends lost 5 bases and 8 bases respectively, with 9 bases between them. CDR3 protein: CSAGTSGELFF. The DNA for the CDR3 is TGCAGTGCTGGGACTTCGGGGGAGCTGTTTTTT.

The chain employs TRBV2 and TRBJ1-4; weak D call: TRBD1 (5 bases). CDR3 length equals 14 residues. V was trimmed by 7 bases and J by 3 bases, leaving 12 bases between them. Germline CDR1 reads SNHLY; CDR2 reads FYNNEI. CDR3 bases: TGTGCCAGCAATACACAGGTGCCTAATGAAAAACTGTTTTTT. Protein product: CASNTQVPNEKLFF. The whole variable domain, filled in from reference TRBV2 and TRBJ1-4, reads EPEVTQTPSHQVTQMGQEVILRCVPISNHLYFYWYRQILGQKVEFLVSFYNNEISEKSEIFDDQFSVERPDGSNFTLKIRSTKLEDSAMYFCASNTQVPNEKLFFGSGTQLSVL.

The genes are TRBV25-1 and TRBJ1-6; no definite D call. Trimming took off 2 bases at V and 7 bases at J, with 12 bases between the two ends. The CDR3 is made up of 15 amino acids. Per the germline V gene, CDR1 is MGHDK and CDR2 is SYGVNS. CDR3 sequence (DNA): TGTGCCAGCAGTGAAATTGGTATCAGAAATTCACCCCTCCACTTT. The encoded protein is CASSEIGIRNSPLHF.

The rearrangement uses TRBV12-5 and TRBJ2-2; 7 nucleotides match TRBD1. V dropped 6 bases and J dropped 5; count of bases not matched to a gene: 6. The CDR3 consists of 14 residues. Germline assignment: CDR1 LGHNT and CDR2 FRNRAP. CDR3 nucleotide sequence: TGTGCTAGTGGAAAGACAGGGAGTACCGGGGAGCTGTTTTTT. It yields the protein CASGKTGSTGELFF.

The chain recombines TRBV28 with TRBJ2-7, with a tentative D call TRBD1 (5 bases). This CDR3 spans 15 amino acids. V was trimmed by 6 bases and J by 3 bases, leaving 18 bases between them. Germline CDR1 is MDHEN and CDR2 is SYDVKM. The CDR3 reads CASSSPRQNNYEQYF. The CDR3, as DNA: TGTGCCAGCAGCTCCCCGAGACAGAACAACTACGAGCAGTACTTC.

The chain uses TRBV24-1 and TRBJ1-2, with D tentatively TRBD1 (6 bases). This CDR3 has 15 residues. Germline-derived CDR1 and CDR2 are KGHDR and SFDVKD. V was shortened by 4 bases and J by 5 bases, with 16 bases between the two germline ends. CDR3 sequence (DNA): TGTGCCACCAGTGACCGTTGGACAGAACGATATGGCTACACCTTC. Translation: CATSDRWTERYGYTF.

The genes are TRBV9 and TRBJ2-3; 8 bases map to TRBD1. CDR3 size: 16 residues. Germline V lookup: CDR1 SGDLS, CDR2 YYNGEE. J gave up 1 base and V 1 base, and 5 bases lay outside the gene matches. The CDR3 nucleotides read TGTGCCAGCAGCGTACAGGGGGCGCGTGGCACAGATACGCAGTATTTT. It specifies CASSVQGARGTDTQYF.

This chain connects TRBV19 to TRBJ1-6; D unresolved. The CDR3 is 16 amino acids. Trimming left V 3 bases short and J 3 bases short, with 12 bases between. Germline V gene data show CDR1 as LNHDA and CDR2 as SQIVND (reference sequence). The CDR3 nucleotides are TGTGCCAGTAGTATTACCGGGAGAGGCTATAATTCACCCCTCCACTTT. Translated, it gives CASSITGRGYNSPLHF.

This clone is a singleton in its sample. The chain links TRBV6-2 or TRBV6-3 to TRBJ1-1, with D uncertain. Trimming removed 6 bases at V and 2 bases at J, with 10 bases between. The CDR3 consists of 13 residues. CDR1 and CDR2 from the germline V gene are MNHEY and SVGEGT. CDR3 sequence reads: CASSPQINTEAFF. The CDR3 DNA sequence: TGTGCCAGCAGCCCCCAGATCAACACTGAAGCTTTCTTT.